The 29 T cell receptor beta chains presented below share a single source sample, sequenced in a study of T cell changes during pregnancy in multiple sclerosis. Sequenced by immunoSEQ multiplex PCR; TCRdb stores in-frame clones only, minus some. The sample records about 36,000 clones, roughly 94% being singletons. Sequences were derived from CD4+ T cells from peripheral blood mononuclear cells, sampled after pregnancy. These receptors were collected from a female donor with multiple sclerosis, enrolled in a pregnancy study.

The CDR3: CASSTRARREEKLFF. DNA of the CDR3: TGTGCCAGCAGTACCCGGGCCAGGCGGGAAGAAAAACTGTTTTTT. The chain is built from TRBV11-2 and TRBJ1-4; D gene uncertain. Germline CDR1 reads SGHAT; CDR2 reads FQNNGV. The ends were cut back, 6 bases at V and 8 bases at J, with 19 bases in the middle. This CDR3 is built from 15 residues.

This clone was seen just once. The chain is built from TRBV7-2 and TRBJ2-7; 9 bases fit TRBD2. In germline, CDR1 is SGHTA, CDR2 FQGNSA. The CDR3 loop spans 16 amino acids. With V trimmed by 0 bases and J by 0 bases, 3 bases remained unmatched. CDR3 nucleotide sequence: TGTGCCAGCAGCTTAGCGAGCGGGGGGAGCTCCTACGAGCAGTACTTC. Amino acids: CASSLASGGSSYEQYF.

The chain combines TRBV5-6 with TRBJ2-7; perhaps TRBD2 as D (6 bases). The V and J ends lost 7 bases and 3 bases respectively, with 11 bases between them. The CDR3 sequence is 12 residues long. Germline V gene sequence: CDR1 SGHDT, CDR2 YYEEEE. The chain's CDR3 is CASGRSSYEQYF. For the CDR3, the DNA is TGTGCCAGCGGGAGGTCCAGCTACGAGCAGTACTTC.

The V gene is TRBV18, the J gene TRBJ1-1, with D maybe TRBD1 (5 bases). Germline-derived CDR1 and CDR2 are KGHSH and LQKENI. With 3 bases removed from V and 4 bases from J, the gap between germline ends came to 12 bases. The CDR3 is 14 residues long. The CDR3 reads CASSPRGPGTEAFF. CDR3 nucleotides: TGTGCCAGCTCACCTAGGGGCCCGGGCACTGAAGCTTTCTTT.

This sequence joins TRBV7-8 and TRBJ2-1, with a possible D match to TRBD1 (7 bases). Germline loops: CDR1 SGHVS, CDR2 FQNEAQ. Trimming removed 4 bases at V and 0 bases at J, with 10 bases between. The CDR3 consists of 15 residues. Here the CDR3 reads CASSSQGGSYNEQFF. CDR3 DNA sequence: TGTGCCAGCAGCTCCCAGGGGGGCTCCTACAATGAGCAGTTCTTC.

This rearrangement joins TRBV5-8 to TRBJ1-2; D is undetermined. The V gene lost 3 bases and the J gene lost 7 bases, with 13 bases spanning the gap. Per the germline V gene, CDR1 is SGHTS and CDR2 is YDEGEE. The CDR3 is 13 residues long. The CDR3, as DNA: TGTGCCAGCAGCTACCTAGGTTCATTTGGCTACACCTTC. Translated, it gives CASSYLGSFGYTF.

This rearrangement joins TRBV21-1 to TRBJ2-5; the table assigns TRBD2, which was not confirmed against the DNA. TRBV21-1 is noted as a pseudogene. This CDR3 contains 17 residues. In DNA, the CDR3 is TGTGCCAGCAGCAAAGGGGGAGGACTAGCGGGATGGGAGACCCAGTACTTC. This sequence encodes CASSKGGGLAGWETQYF.

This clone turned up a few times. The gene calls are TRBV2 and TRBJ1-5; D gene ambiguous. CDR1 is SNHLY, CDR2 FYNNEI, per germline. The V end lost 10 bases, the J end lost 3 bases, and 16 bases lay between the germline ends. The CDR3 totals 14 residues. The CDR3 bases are TGTGCCACTCAACCACTAGTCTCCAATCAGCCCCAGCATTTT. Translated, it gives CATQPLVSNQPQHF.

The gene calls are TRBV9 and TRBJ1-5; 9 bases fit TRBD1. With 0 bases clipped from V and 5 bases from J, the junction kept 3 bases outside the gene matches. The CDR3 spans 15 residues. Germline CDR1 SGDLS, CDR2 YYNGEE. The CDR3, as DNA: TGTGCCAGCAGCGTAGGGACAGGGGCCGATCAGCCCCAGCATTTT. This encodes CASSVGTGADQPQHF.

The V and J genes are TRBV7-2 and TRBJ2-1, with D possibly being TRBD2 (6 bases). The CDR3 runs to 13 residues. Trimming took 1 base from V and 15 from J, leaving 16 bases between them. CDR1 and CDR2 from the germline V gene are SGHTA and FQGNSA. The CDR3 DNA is TGTGCCAGCAGCTTAGGCTGGGGACTCCACTTGTTCTTC. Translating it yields CASSLGWGLHLFF. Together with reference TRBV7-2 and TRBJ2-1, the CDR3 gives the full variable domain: GAGVSQSPSNKVTEKGKDVELRCDPISGHTALYWYRQSLGQGLEFLIYFQGNSAPDKSGLPSDRFSAERTGGSVSTLTIQRTQQEDSAVYLCASSLGWGLHLFFGPGTRLTVL.

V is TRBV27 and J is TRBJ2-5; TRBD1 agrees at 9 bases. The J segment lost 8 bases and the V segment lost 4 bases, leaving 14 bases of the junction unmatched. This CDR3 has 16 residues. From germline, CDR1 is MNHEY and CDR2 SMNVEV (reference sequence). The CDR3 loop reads CASSSPLRDRVNTQYF. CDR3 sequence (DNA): TGTGCCAGCAGTTCACCCCTCCGGGACAGGGTCAATACCCAGTACTTC.

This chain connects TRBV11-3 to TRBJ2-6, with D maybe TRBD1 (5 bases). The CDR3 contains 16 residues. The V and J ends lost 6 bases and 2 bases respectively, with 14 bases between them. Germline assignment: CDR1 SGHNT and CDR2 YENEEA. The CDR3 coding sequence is TGTGCCAGCAGTCAACCCTTGGGGCCTGGGGCCAACGTCCTGACTTTC. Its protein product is CASSQPLGPGANVLTF.

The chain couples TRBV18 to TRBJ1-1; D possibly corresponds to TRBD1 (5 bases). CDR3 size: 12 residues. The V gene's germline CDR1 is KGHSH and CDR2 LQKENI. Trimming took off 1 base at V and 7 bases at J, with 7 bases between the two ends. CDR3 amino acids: CASSPLDSEAFF. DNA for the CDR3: TGTGCCAGCTCACCACTAGACAGTGAAGCTTTCTTT.

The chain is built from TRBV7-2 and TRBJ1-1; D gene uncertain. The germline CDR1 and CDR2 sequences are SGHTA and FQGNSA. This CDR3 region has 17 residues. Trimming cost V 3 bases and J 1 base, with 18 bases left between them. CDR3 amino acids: CASSFGLRVSRNTEAFF. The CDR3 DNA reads TGTGCCAGCAGCTTCGGGTTGAGGGTCTCGCGGAACACTGAAGCTTTCTTT.

The DNA for the CDR3 is TGTGCCAGCAGCTTAGGTCCAGGGGGAAGAGAGACCCAGTACTTC. Residues: CASSLGPGGRETQYF. This rearrangement joins TRBV7-2 to TRBJ2-5; TRBD1 matches at 7 bases. The ends lost 1 base at V and 4 bases at J; junction bases unmatched: 6. CDR1 is SGHTA and CDR2 is FQGNSA in the germline V gene. The CDR3 consists of 15 residues. Drawing the rest from reference TRBV7-2 and TRBJ2-5, the complete variable domain is GAGVSQSPSNKVTEKGKDVELRCDPISGHTALYWYRQSLGQGLEFLIYFQGNSAPDKSGLPSDRFSAERTGGSVSTLTIQRTQQEDSAVYLCASSLGPGGRETQYFGPGTRLLVL.

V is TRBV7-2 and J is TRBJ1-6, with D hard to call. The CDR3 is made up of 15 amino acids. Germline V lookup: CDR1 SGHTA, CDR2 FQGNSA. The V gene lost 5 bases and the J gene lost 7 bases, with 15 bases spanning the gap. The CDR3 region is CASSVRGIRNSPLHF. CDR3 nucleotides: TGTGCCAGCAGCGTTCGCGGGATCAGGAATTCACCCCTCCACTTT.

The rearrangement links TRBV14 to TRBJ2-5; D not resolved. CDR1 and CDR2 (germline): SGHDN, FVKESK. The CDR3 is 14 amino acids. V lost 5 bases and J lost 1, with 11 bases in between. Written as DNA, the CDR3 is TGTGCCAGCAGCAGACACGGCAGCCAAGAGACCCAGTACTTC. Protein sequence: CASSRHGSQETQYF. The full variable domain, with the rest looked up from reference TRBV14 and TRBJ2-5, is EAGVTQFPSHSVIEKGQTVTLRCDPISGHDNLYWYRRVMGKEIKFLLHFVKESKQDESGMPNNRFLAERTGGTYSTLKVQPAELEDSGVYFCASSRHGSQETQYFGPGTRLLVL.

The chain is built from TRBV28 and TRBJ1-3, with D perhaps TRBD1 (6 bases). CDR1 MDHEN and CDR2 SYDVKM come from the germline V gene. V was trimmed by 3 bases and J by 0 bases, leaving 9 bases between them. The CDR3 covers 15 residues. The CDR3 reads CASSFTGNSGNTIYF. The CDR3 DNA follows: TGTGCCAGCAGTTTTACAGGGAACTCTGGAAACACCATATATTTT.

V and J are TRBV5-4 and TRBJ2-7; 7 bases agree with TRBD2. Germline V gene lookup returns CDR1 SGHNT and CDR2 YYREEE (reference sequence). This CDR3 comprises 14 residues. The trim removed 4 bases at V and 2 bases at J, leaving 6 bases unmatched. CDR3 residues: CASSTGLVAYEQYF. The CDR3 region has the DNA TGTGCCAGCAGCACCGGACTAGTGGCCTACGAGCAGTACTTC.

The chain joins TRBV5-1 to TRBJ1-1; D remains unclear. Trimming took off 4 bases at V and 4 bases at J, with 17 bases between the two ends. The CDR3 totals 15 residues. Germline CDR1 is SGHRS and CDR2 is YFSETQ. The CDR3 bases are TGCGCCAGCAGCCGCGAGGGCGGGATATCCACTGAAGCTTTCTTT. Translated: CASSREGGISTEAFF.

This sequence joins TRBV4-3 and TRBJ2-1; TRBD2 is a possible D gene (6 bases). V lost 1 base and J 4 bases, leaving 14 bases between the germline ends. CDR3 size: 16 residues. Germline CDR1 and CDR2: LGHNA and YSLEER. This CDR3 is CASSQVRGSLYNEQFF. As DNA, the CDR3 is TGCGCCAGCAGCCAAGTCCGGGGGTCCCTATACAATGAGCAGTTCTTC.

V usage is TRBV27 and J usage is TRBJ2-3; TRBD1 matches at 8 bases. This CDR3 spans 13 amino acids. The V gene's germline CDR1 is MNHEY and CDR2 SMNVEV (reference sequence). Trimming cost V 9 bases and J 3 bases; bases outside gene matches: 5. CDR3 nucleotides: TGTGCCAGTCGACAGGGGAGGACAGATACGCAGTATTTT. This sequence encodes CASRQGRTDTQYF.

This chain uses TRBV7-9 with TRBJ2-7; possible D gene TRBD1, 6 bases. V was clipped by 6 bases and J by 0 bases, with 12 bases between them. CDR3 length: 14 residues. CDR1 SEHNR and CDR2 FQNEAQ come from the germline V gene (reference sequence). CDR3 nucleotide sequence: TGTGCCAGCAGTCCGACAGGCAGCTCCTACGAGCAGTACTTC. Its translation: CASSPTGSSYEQYF.

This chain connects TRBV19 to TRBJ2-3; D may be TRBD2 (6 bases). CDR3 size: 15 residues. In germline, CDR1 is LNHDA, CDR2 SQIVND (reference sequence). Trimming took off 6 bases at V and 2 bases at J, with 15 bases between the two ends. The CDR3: CASRWSRGYTDTQYF. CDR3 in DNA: TGTGCCAGTAGATGGTCTCGGGGGTACACAGATACGCAGTATTTT.

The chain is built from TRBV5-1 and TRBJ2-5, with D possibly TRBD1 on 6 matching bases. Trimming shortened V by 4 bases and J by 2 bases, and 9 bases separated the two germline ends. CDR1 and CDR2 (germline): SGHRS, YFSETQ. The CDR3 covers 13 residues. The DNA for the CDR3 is TGCGCCAGCAGCCGGGGACAACAAGAGACCCAGTACTTC. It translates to CASSRGQQETQYF. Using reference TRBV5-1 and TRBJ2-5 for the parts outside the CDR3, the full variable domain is KAGVTQTPRYLIKTRGQQVTLSCSPISGHRSVSWYQQTPGQGLQFLFEYFSETQRNKGNFPGRFSGRQFSNSRSEMNVSTLELGDSALYLCASSRGQQETQYFGPGTRLLVL.

This chain's CDR3 is CATKQEGGHTYNEQFF. The CDR3 region has the DNA TGTGCCACTAAGCAAGAAGGGGGCCACACCTACAATGAGCAGTTCTTC. This rearrangement joins TRBV19 to TRBJ2-1, with TRBD1 identical over 7 bases. This CDR3 has 16 amino acids. V lost 10 bases and J lost 2; bases outside the gene matches: 14. Germline V gives CDR1 LNHDA, CDR2 SQIVND (reference sequence).

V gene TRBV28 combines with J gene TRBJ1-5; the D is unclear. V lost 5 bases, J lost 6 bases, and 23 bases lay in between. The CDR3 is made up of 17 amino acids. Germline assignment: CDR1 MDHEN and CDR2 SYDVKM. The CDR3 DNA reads TGTGCCAGCAGTGGAGCCGCGGCGGGTGCACGGAGTCAGCCCCAGCATTTT. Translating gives CASSGAAAGARSQPQHF.

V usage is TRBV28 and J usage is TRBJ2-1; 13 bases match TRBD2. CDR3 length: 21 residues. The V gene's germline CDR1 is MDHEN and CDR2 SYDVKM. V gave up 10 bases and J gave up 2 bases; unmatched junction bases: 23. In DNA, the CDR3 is TGTGCCACCAGACCCGTTGGTCCACTAGCGGGAGGGATGGGCGCCTACAATGAGCAGTTCTTC. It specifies CATRPVGPLAGGMGAYNEQFF.

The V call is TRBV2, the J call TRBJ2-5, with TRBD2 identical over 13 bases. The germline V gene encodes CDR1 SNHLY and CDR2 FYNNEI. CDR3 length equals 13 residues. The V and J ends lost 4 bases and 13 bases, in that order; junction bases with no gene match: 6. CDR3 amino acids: CASSARGTSGVYF. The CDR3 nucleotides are TGTGCCAGCAGTGCCAGAGGGACTAGCGGGGTGTACTTC.